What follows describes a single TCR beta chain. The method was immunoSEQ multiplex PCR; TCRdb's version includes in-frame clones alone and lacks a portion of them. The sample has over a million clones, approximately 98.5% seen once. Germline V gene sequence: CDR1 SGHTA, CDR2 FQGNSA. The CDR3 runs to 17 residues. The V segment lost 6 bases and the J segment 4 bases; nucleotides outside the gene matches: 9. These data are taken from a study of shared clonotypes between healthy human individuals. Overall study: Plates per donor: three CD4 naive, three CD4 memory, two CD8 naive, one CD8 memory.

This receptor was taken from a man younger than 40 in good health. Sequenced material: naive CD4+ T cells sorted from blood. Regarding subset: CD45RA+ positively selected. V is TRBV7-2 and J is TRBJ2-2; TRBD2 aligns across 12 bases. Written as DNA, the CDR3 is TGTGCCAGCAGACGACTAGCGGGAGCTATGACCACCGGGGAGCTGTTTTTT. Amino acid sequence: CASRRLAGAMTTGELFF. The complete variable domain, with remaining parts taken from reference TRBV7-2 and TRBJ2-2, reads GAGVSQSPSNKVTEKGKDVELRCDPISGHTALYWYRQSLGQGLEFLIYFQGNSAPDKSGLPSDRFSAERTGGSVSTLTIQRTQQEDSAVYLCASRRLAGAMTTGELFFGEGSRLTVL.